These T cell receptor beta chains were read from a single sample in a study of shared clonotypes between healthy human individuals. Some clones are missing from TCRdb's copy, which holds only in-frame ones; the method was immunoSEQ multiplex PCR. Counted here are around 1.6 million clones, under 99% occurring once; the ten biggest clones make up about 0.45%. Sequenced material: naive CD4+ T cells sorted from blood. All receptors derive from a man under 40 in good health. Each CDR3 is given with its conserved first and last residue. A D gene is named only where the DNA matches it firmly. The size of a clone is reported for some rows only, either as once, few or many, or as a class for expanded clones.

TRBD2	TRBV5-1	TRBJ2-1	-	TGCGCCAGCAGCTATTTACCGGGACTAGCGGGAGGGAGCTCCTACAATGAGCAGTTCTTC	CASSYLPGLAGGSSYNEQFF
TRBD2	TRBV6-1	TRBJ2-2	-	TGTGCCAGCAGTGGGGGACTAGCGGGAGGCTCCGGGGAGCTGTTTTTT	CASSGGLAGGSGELFF
TRBD2	TRBV6-7	TRBJ2-7	-	TGTGCCAGCAGCGAGAACCGACTAGCGGGGGCCTCCTACGAGCAGTACTTC	CASSENRLAGASYEQYF
-	TRBV4-1	TRBJ2-3	-	TGCGCCAGCAGCCCACCCCTACAGGGAACGGTGACGCAGTATTTT	CASSPPLQGTVTQYF
-	TRBV7-9	TRBJ2-5	-	TGTGCCAGCAGCTTAGTGGTCGGCCCCCAAGAGACCCAGTACTTC	CASSLVVGPQETQYF
-	TRBV5-1	TRBJ2-7	-	TGCGCCAGCAGCTCCAGAGGCGGGCGGACCTACGGGCAGTACTTC	CASSSRGGRTYGQYF
-	TRBV4-3	TRBJ2-3	-	TGCGCCAGCAGCCAAGAATCAACGGGGCCCCATGCAGATACGCAGTATTTT	CASSQESTGPHADTQYF
-	TRBV30	TRBJ2-6	-	TGTGCCTGGAGCGTAGGGACACCTGGGGCCAACGTCCTGACTTTC	CAWSVGTPGANVLTF
-	TRBV4-3	TRBJ2-1	-	TGCGCCAGCAGCCAAGACGCCACCGGGAACTACAATGAGCAGTTCTTC	CASSQDATGNYNEQFF
-	TRBV10-1	TRBJ2-7	once	TGCGCCAGCAGCCCTGGCGGGCTGACCTACGAGCAGTACTTC	CASSPGGLTYEQYF